The clone carrying this TCR beta chain occurred a few times. What it binds is unknown. This entry is derived from a study of response to subunit inactivated influenza vaccine. Study results and limitations: Authors suggested that a seasonal influenza vaccination recruits few new T cells each time.

TCRdb reprocessed the RT-PCR reads with MiXCR, giving one entry per CDR3 protein. The sample gives fewer than 800,000 distinct CDR3 sequences, about a sixth of which show up once; approximately 10% is in the top ten. With 6 bases clipped from V and 0 bases from J, the junction kept 7 bases outside the gene matches. Germline CDR1 is MNHNS and CDR2 is SASEGT. The CDR3 has 15 amino acids. The chain has TRBV6-1 and TRBJ1-1, with TRBD1 identical over 7 bases. The TCR comes from a man aged 45-65 years who received an inactivated influenza vaccine. The material sequenced was PBMCs from blood, taken 11 to 12 days after vaccination. The CDR3 DNA reads TGTGCCAGCAGACCTACAGGGGTAGTGAACACTGAAGCTTTCTTT. Its protein is CASRPTGVVNTEAFF.